This entry lists 26 T cell receptor beta chains sequenced from one sample in a study of T cells after yellow fever vaccination. TCRdb re-derived calls from the 5' RACE reads in MiXCR, one entry per CDR3 protein. Here the sample spans about 580,000 distinct CDR3 sequences, roughly 17% being singletons. The starting material was PBMCs, obtained around 5 days after the first yellow fever vaccination. All receptors derive from a man between 18 and 35 years old who received the YFV17D yellow fever vaccine.

In the case of this clonotype: Germline is not matched at one junction end, which may reflect a read error. The CDR3 sequence: CVSSYSIVDTQYF. The CDR3 nucleotides are TGTGTCAGCAGTTACTCGATCGTGGATACGCAGTATTTT. This chain joins TRBV6-2 or TRBV6-3 and TRBJ2-3; the D is unclear. Germline CDR1 reads MNHEY; CDR2 reads SVGEGT. This CDR3 is 13 amino acids long.

In this sample, this clonotype turned up a few times. The gene calls are TRBV30 and TRBJ2-3; D unresolved. Germline V gene data show CDR1 as GTSNPN and CDR2 as SVGIG (reference sequence). This CDR3 contains 12 residues. Trimming removed 7 bases from V and 2 bases from J, with 10 bases in between. The CDR3 sequence: CASLLTTDTQYF. In DNA form, the CDR3 reads TGTGCCTCCCTACTTACCACAGATACGCAGTATTTT.

This chain uses TRBV24-1 with TRBJ2-1; unclear D gene. The germline V and J ends were trimmed by 5 bases and 2 bases, with 12 bases remaining between them. The CDR3 is made up of 15 amino acids. Germline assignment: CDR1 KGHDR and CDR2 SFDVKD. The CDR3: CATSGAVGPYNEQFF. CDR3 bases: TGTGCCACCAGTGGGGCGGTAGGGCCCTACAATGAGCAGTTCTTC.

This rearrangement joins TRBV29-1 to TRBJ1-2; TRBD1 is a possible D gene (5 bases). Germline values: CDR1 SQVTM, CDR2 ANQGSEA. Deletions cut 2 bases from V and 9 bases from J, with 16 bases between. The CDR3 sequence is 13 residues long. CDR3 coding DNA: TGCAGCGTTGAACGGCAGGGAAATTTCCGCTACACCTTC. As protein: CSVERQGNFRYTF.

The chain links TRBV7-9 to TRBJ2-2; D uncertain. Germline CDR1 and CDR2: SEHNR and FQNEAQ (reference sequence). This CDR3 has 15 residues. V lost 7 bases, J lost 4 bases, and 16 bases lay in between. CDR3 amino acids: CASISTVGSTGELFF. The CDR3 DNA reads TGTGCCAGCATCTCAACCGTGGGGTCCACCGGGGAGCTGTTTTTT.

This clonotype was observed a few times. The CDR3 loop is CSASPGGDPEKLFF. The CDR3 nucleotides read TGCAGTGCCAGTCCGGGGGGCGACCCTGAAAAACTGTTTTTT. This rearrangement joins TRBV20-1 to TRBJ1-4; D may be TRBD1 (6 bases). The germline gives CDR1 DFQATT, CDR2 SNEGSKA (reference sequence). The length of the CDR3 is 14 residues. The V gene lost 6 bases and the J gene lost 7 bases, with 18 bases spanning the gap.

The genes are TRBV3-1 and TRBJ1-2, with D possibly matching TRBD1 (5 bases). This CDR3 is built from 14 residues. The germline V and J ends were trimmed by 1 base and 4 bases, with 10 bases remaining between them. Germline CDR1 is LGHDT and CDR2 is YNNKEL (reference sequence). The CDR3 reads CASSQGGLSYGYTF. The CDR3 DNA sequence: TGTGCCAGCAGCCAAGGGGGACTGTCCTATGGCTACACCTTC.

This chain links TRBV6-1 with TRBJ2-3; D is possibly TRBD2 (5 bases). The V end was cut by 7 bases, the J end by 3 bases, with 17 bases between. Germline V CDR1 and CDR2: MNHNS, SASEGT. The CDR3 covers 15 residues. The CDR3 coding sequence is TGTGCCAGCACCCAGAGGGAATGGCCGACAGATACGCAGTATTTT. It is translated as CASTQREWPTDTQYF.

The chain combines TRBV6-2 or TRBV6-3 with TRBJ1-1, with D perhaps TRBD1 (6 bases). The V gene's germline CDR1 is MNHEY and CDR2 SVGEGT. The CDR3 contains 15 residues. V lost 1 base to trimming and J lost 3 bases, with 12 bases between them. CDR3 region: CASSYWGATDTEAFF. As DNA, the CDR3 is TGTGCCAGCAGTTACTGGGGGGCTACGGACACTGAAGCTTTCTTT.

This clonotype was observed a handful of times. The J gene is TRBJ2-2, the V gene TRBV5-1, with 7 bases aligning to TRBD1. V lost 4 bases and J lost 2; bases outside the gene matches: 5. Germline assignment: CDR1 SGHRS and CDR2 YFSETQ. This CDR3 is built from 15 residues. In nucleotides, the CDR3 is TGCGCCAGCAGCACTGGGACAGATAACACCGGGGAGCTGTTTTTT. Its translation is CASSTGTDNTGELFF.

The genes are TRBV28 and TRBJ2-7; the D call may be TRBD1 or TRBD2 (5 bases each). Germline lookup yields CDR1 MDHEN and CDR2 SYDVKM. Trimming pared 6 bases from V and 2 bases from J, leaving 17 bases between. There are 15 residues in the CDR3. The CDR3 DNA reads TGTGCCAGCAGGACGGGACCGGGACGACCCTACGAGCAGTACGTC. This codes for CASRTGPGRPYEQYV.

V gene TRBV20-1 combines with J gene TRBJ2-7; 8 positions agree with TRBD2. Germline V gene lookup returns CDR1 DFQATT and CDR2 SNEGSKA (reference sequence). The CDR3 consists of 15 residues. Trimming removed 5 bases from V and 0 bases from J; junction bases left unmatched: 9. This CDR3 reads CSAGREGGYSYEQYF. In DNA form, the CDR3 reads TGCAGTGCTGGTCGGGAGGGGGGATACTCCTACGAGCAGTACTTC.

This clonotype has just a few counts. V and J are TRBV12-5 and TRBJ2-3; D uncertain. V was trimmed by 4 bases and J by 2 bases, leaving 10 bases between them. The CDR3 extends over 14 amino acids. The germline V gene has CDR1 LGHNT and CDR2 FRNRAP. As DNA, the CDR3 is TGTGCTAGTGGTTCCTCGATCTCCACAGATACGCAGTATTTT. As protein: CASGSSISTDTQYF. The complete variable domain, with remaining parts taken from reference TRBV12-5 and TRBJ2-3, reads DARVTQTPRHKVTEMGQEVTMRCQPILGHNTVFWYRQTMMQGLELLAYFRNRAPLDDSGMPKDRFSAEMPDATLATLKIQPSEPRDSAVYFCASGSSISTDTQYFGPGTRLTVL.

The V call is TRBV28, the J call TRBJ1-2; D is possibly TRBD1 (5 bases). Germline V gene lookup returns CDR1 MDHEN and CDR2 SYDVKM. CDR3 length: 16 amino acids. Trimming pared 6 bases from V and 2 bases from J, leaving 19 bases between. CDR3 region: CASSPGAAAENYGYTF. The CDR3 bases are TGTGCCAGCAGCCCTGGGGCCGCCGCTGAAAACTATGGCTACACCTTC.

This clonotype appeared a few times. The V and J genes are TRBV5-1 and TRBJ2-7; TRBD2 matches at 7 bases. CDR3 length equals 16 residues. Per the germline V gene, CDR1 is SGHRS and CDR2 is YFSETQ. J was trimmed by 1 base and V by 4 bases; bases with no gene match: 11. The CDR3: CASSPLRGVQSYEQYF. The DNA of the CDR3 is TGCGCCAGCAGCCCCCTCCGGGGGGTGCAGTCCTACGAGCAGTACTTC.

This clonotype occurred a few times. The chain recombines TRBV29-1 with TRBJ2-7; D unclear. This CDR3 has 12 residues. With 8 bases removed from V and 7 bases from J, the gap between germline ends came to 18 bases. Germline V lookup: CDR1 SQVTM, CDR2 ANQGSEA. CDR3 in DNA: TGCAGCTACCGCAGGCCCCAAGGGGAGCAGTACTTC. It is translated as CSYRRPQGEQYF.

This clonotype was detected a few times. The chain recombines TRBV12-3 or TRBV12-4 with TRBJ2-5; D uncertain. Trimming pared 5 bases from V and 5 bases from J, leaving 21 bases between. The CDR3 totals 16 residues. This chain's CDR3 is CASSQARRHYLETQYF. CDR3 sequence (DNA): TGTGCCAGCAGTCAGGCACGGCGACACTACCTCGAGACCCAGTACTTC.

This clonotype was picked up a small number of times. The V gene is TRBV4-3, the J gene TRBJ1-1; D not resolved. The CDR3 sequence is 16 residues long. The V end lost 4 bases, the J end lost 1 base, and 16 bases lay between the germline ends. Looked up from germline, CDR1 is LGHNA and CDR2 is YSLEER. The CDR3 DNA sequence: TGCGCCAGCAGCCTTTTCCCGGGGAATCCGAACACTGAAGCTTTCTTT. It encodes CASSLFPGNPNTEAFF.

This sequence joins TRBV7-9 and TRBJ2-3, with D perhaps TRBD1 or TRBD2 (5 bases each). This CDR3 contains 15 residues. V lost 5 bases and J lost 4, with 16 bases in between. CDR1 and CDR2 (germline): SEHNR, FQNEAQ (reference sequence). The CDR3 DNA follows: TGTGCCAGCAGCGGACCCGGGACGGAGCCAGATACGCAGTATTTT. It codes for CASSGPGTEPDTQYF.

The chain has TRBV24-1 and TRBJ2-3; 11 bases are shared with TRBD2. Losses at the gene ends were 9 bases for V and 0 bases for J; bases not matched to a gene: 13. The CDR3 loop spans 18 amino acids. Germline loops: CDR1 KGHDR, CDR2 SFDVKD. The CDR3 DNA reads as TGTGCCACCGGTGGTTATAGCGGGGGGGCCGCTAGCACAGATACGCAGTATTTT. This translates into CATGGYSGGAASTDTQYF.

The CDR3 DNA sequence: TGCAGTGCTAGAGATGTGAACCGGGACTCTACTATTTACGAGCAGTACTTC. As protein: CSARDVNRDSTIYEQYF. The rearrangement joins TRBV20-1 to TRBJ2-7; TRBD2 is a possible D gene (6 bases). Germline-derived CDR1 and CDR2 are DFQATT and SNEGSKA (reference sequence). Trimming removed 0 bases at V and 4 bases at J, with 22 bases between. CDR3 size: 17 residues.

The rearrangement links TRBV6-1 to TRBJ1-5; 9 bases are shared with TRBD1. This CDR3 is built from 16 residues. J gave up 7 bases and V 6 bases, and 13 bases lay outside the gene matches. Germline V CDR1 and CDR2: MNHNS, SASEGT. In nucleotides, the CDR3 is TGTGCCAGCAGCCGCGGGACAGGGCGTCGGGGGCAGCCCCAGCATTTT. Residues: CASSRGTGRRGQPQHF.

The CDR3 protein is CASSEGHTVQPQHF. The CDR3, as DNA: TGCGCCAGCAGTGAGGGACACACTGTTCAGCCCCAGCATTTT. The chain carries TRBV10-2 and TRBJ1-5; possibly TRBD1 for D (5 bases). The CDR3 is made up of 14 amino acids. V was shortened by 2 bases and J by 6 bases, with 11 bases between the two germline ends. Per germline, CDR1 WSHSY and CDR2 SAAADI.

V gene TRBV4-3 combines with J gene TRBJ1-2; perhaps TRBD1 as D (6 bases). V dropped 2 bases and J dropped 6 bases, with 19 bases sitting between them. This CDR3 region has 16 residues. Germline CDR1 LGHNA, CDR2 YSLEER. In nucleotides, the CDR3 is TGCGCCAGCAGCCAAACCAGACAGGCCAAGGTGCATGGCTACACCTTC. Translation: CASSQTRQAKVHGYTF.

This clonotype occurred a few times. The V and J genes are TRBV7-6 and TRBJ2-1; D gene ambiguous. This CDR3 is built from 11 residues. Germline CDR1 SGHVS, CDR2 FNYEAQ. Trimming took off 3 bases at V and 10 bases at J, with 7 bases between the two ends. CDR3 loop: CASSFTDEQFF. In DNA, the CDR3 is TGTGCCAGCAGCTTCACGGACGAGCAGTTCTTC.

A few counts support this clonotype. The rearrangement links TRBV19 to TRBJ2-2, with D perhaps matching TRBD2 (5 bases). The V end was cut by 7 bases, the J end by 4 bases, with 19 bases between. Germline V gives CDR1 LNHDA, CDR2 SQIVND (reference sequence). The CDR3 totals 16 residues. CDR3 sequence reads: CASTVPNGVTTGELFF. As DNA, the CDR3 is TGTGCCAGTACAGTACCTAACGGGGTAACCACCGGGGAGCTGTTTTTT.